Below are 11 T cell receptor beta chains sequenced from a single sample in a study of blood T cell repertoires in COVID-19. Clones were sequenced by immunoSEQ multiplex PCR, and TCRdb holds only the in-frame ones, with some missing. The sample lists some 62,000 clones, roughly 80% occurring once. Source material: PBMCs or T cells enriched from blood (not recorded which). These receptors all come from a woman between 40 and 50 years old with acute COVID-19.

This chain joins TRBV30 and TRBJ1-1; 8 nucleotides line up with TRBD1. V was pared by 2 bases and J by 2 bases, with 13 bases of the junction left unmatched. The CDR3 totals 17 residues. Germline V gene sequence: CDR1 GTSNPN, CDR2 SVGIG (reference sequence). The CDR3 bases are TGTGCCTGGAGTCCTTTCCCGGACAGGGACACTAACACTGAAGCTTTCTTT. Translation: CAWSPFPDRDTNTEAFF.

Here the CDR3 DNA reads TGCGCCAGCAGCCAAGACCACGGACAGAACTATGGCTACACCTTC. This encodes CASSQDHGQNYGYTF. V usage is TRBV4-1 and J usage is TRBJ1-2, with a tentative D call TRBD1 (6 bases). This CDR3 is 15 amino acids long. V lost 0 bases to trimming and J lost 2 bases, with 10 bases between them. Germline V gene sequence: CDR1 MGHRA, CDR2 YSYEKL.

The V call is TRBV7-2, the J call TRBJ2-5, with 9 nucleotides matching TRBD1. J lost 4 bases, V lost 5 bases, and 17 bases had no gene match. The CDR3 has 18 residues. Germline V CDR1 and CDR2: SGHTA, FQGNSA. The CDR3, as DNA: TGTGCCAGCAGCGGAGGGACAGGGCGGCTCCAGGGGGGAGAGACCCAGTACTTC. It codes for CASSGGTGRLQGGETQYF.

The genes are TRBV6-5 and TRBJ1-2; 7 nucleotides line up with TRBD1. Germline CDR1 and CDR2: MNHEY and SVGAGI. The CDR3 runs to 14 residues. V gave up 5 bases and J gave up 8 bases; unmatched junction bases: 11. The CDR3 nucleotides are TGTGCCAGCAGTCCCGGGACAGAGTCAATCGGCTACACCTTC. It encodes CASSPGTESIGYTF.

This chain connects TRBV5-6 to TRBJ2-2; D gene unclear. Trimming removed 2 bases at V and 4 bases at J, with 15 bases between. The CDR3 contains 16 residues. Germline V gene lookup returns CDR1 SGHDT and CDR2 YYEEEE. CDR3 sequence reads: CASSFLAGAITGELFF. The DNA of the CDR3 is TGTGCCAGCAGCTTCTTGGCCGGAGCGATCACCGGGGAGCTGTTTTTT.

The chain uses TRBV6-1 and TRBJ2-4, with D possibly TRBD2 on 5 matching bases. CDR3 size: 12 residues. The germline V gene has CDR1 MNHNS and CDR2 SASEGT. V was shortened by 3 bases and J by 10 bases, with 10 bases between the two germline ends. CDR3 coding DNA: TGTGCCAGCAGTGACGAGGGTTGGATTCAGTACTTC. Amino acid sequence: CASSDEGWIQYF.

The chain employs TRBV28 and TRBJ1-2; D unresolved. Germline values: CDR1 MDHEN, CDR2 SYDVKM. V was clipped by 8 bases and J by 8 bases, with 9 bases between them. The CDR3 covers 10 residues. CDR3 nucleotides: TGTGCCAGCCGGGGAAGGGGCTACACCTTC. This gives the protein CASRGRGYTF.

A word on this clone: The identical CDR3 is also encoded by other nucleotide sequences in the sample. This chain uses TRBV28 with TRBJ1-4; maybe TRBD1 (6 bases). V was cut by 8 bases and J by 3 bases, with 13 bases left in between. Germline lookup yields CDR1 MDHEN and CDR2 SYDVKM. This CDR3 has 14 residues. The CDR3 here is CASRWGRANEKLFF. CDR3 nucleotide sequence: TGTGCCAGCCGATGGGGGCGGGCTAATGAAAAACTGTTTTTT.

The chain's CDR3 is CASSSAGGPGETQYF. DNA for the CDR3: TGTGCCAGCAGCTCAGCGGGAGGGCCGGGGGAGACCCAGTACTTC. V and J are TRBV5-6 and TRBJ2-5; TRBD2 matches at 10 bases. The V gene's germline CDR1 is SGHDT and CDR2 YYEEEE. This CDR3 contains 15 residues. V shed 3 bases and J 5 bases; nucleotides not matched to a gene: 7.

The rearrangement joins TRBV5-1 to TRBJ2-2; 7 bases are a match to TRBD2. Germline V gives CDR1 SGHRS, CDR2 YFSETQ. There are 16 residues in the CDR3. V trimming: 4 bases; J trimming: 3 bases; junction bases outside the gene matches: 9. CDR3 residues: CASSPRAGADTGELFF. CDR3 sequence (DNA): TGCGCCAGCAGCCCGAGGGCGGGAGCGGACACCGGGGAGCTGTTTTTT.

The chain carries TRBV7-8 and TRBJ2-1; 7 positions match TRBD2. Germline V lookup: CDR1 SGHVS, CDR2 FQNEAQ. The V segment lost 1 base and the J segment 6 bases; nucleotides outside the gene matches: 3. CDR3 length equals 14 residues. The CDR3 sequence is CASSLGGRANEQFF. In nucleotides, the CDR3 is TGTGCCAGCAGCTTAGGGGGGAGGGCCAATGAGCAGTTCTTC.